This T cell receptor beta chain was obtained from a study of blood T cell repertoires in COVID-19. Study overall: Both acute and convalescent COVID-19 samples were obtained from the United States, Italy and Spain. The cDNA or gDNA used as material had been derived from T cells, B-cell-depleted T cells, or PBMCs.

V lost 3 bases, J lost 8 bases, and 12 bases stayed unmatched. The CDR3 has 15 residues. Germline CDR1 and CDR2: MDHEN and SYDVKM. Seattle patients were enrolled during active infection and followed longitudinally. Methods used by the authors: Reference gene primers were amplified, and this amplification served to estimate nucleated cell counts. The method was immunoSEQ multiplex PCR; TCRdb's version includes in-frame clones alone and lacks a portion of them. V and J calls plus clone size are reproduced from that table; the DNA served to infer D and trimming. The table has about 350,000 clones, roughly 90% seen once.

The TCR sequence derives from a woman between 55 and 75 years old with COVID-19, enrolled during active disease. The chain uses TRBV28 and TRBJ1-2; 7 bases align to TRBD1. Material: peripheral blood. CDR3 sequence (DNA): TGTGCCAGCAGTTTGTACGCGGACAGGCTCGTCGGCTACACCTTC. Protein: CASSLYADRLVGYTF.